A selection of T cell receptor beta chains follows, all from one sample in a study of blood T cell repertoires in COVID-19. The table came from immunoSEQ multiplex PCR; TCRdb's copy has only in-frame clones and leaves some out. This table holds some 40,000 clones, 80% to 90% found once. Specimen: peripheral blood. These receptors were taken from a human donor in a cohort sampled during active COVID-19. Each CDR3 is given without its conserved first and last residue. Only part of the rows carry a size: once, few, many, or a class if the clone is expanded.

j_call: TRBJ1-1
cdr3_length: 12
v_call: TRBV24-1
clone_size: NA
cdr3_aa: ATSKGGGYTEAF

j_call: TRBJ1-6
cdr3_length: 16
v_call: TRBV6-6
clone_size: NA
cdr3_aa: ASSRYGDGSSYNSPLH

j_call: TRBJ2-7
cdr3_length: 11
v_call: TRBV5-4
clone_size: NA
cdr3_aa: ASSRRGTIEQY

j_call: TRBJ1-6
cdr3_length: 12
v_call: TRBV5-6
clone_size: NA
cdr3_aa: ASSWDRVNSPLH

j_call: TRBJ2-5
cdr3_length: 13
v_call: TRBV9
clone_size: NA
cdr3_aa: ASSVAVGRIETQY

j_call: TRBJ2-3
cdr3_length: 14
v_call: TRBV18
clone_size: NA
cdr3_aa: ASSSQVAVSTDTQY

j_call: TRBJ1-4
cdr3_length: 12
v_call: TRBV5-1
clone_size: NA
cdr3_aa: ATRPQGAGEKLF

j_call: TRBJ2-5
cdr3_length: 12
v_call: TRBV5-1
clone_size: NA
cdr3_aa: ASSPGTYQETQY

j_call: TRBJ1-5
cdr3_length: 12
v_call: TRBV4-2
clone_size: NA
cdr3_aa: ASSSEYSNQPQH

j_call: TRBJ1-1
cdr3_length: 11
v_call: TRBV6-5
clone_size: NA
cdr3_aa: ASSYSQNTEAF

j_call: TRBJ1-2
cdr3_length: 14
v_call: TRBV9
clone_size: few
cdr3_aa: ASSVALAGANYGYT

j_call: TRBJ2-1
cdr3_length: 15
v_call: TRBV9
clone_size: NA
cdr3_aa: ASSVEVGRGERNEQF

j_call: TRBJ2-5
cdr3_length: 11
v_call: TRBV11-2
clone_size: NA
cdr3_aa: ASSPGILETQY

j_call: TRBJ1-4
cdr3_length: 14
v_call: TRBV18
clone_size: few
cdr3_aa: ASSPPGHAANEKLF

j_call: TRBJ1-3
cdr3_length: 11
v_call: TRBV12-3/TRBV12-4
clone_size: NA
cdr3_aa: ASSFQGGNTIY

j_call: TRBJ1-1
cdr3_length: 13
v_call: TRBV11-2
clone_size: NA
cdr3_aa: ASSSRQLMNTEAF

j_call: TRBJ2-3
cdr3_length: 13
v_call: TRBV6-2/TRBV6-3
clone_size: NA
cdr3_aa: ASSLPGQGGDTQY

j_call: TRBJ2-2
cdr3_length: 12
v_call: TRBV6-2/TRBV6-3
clone_size: NA
cdr3_aa: ASSRDRSGGELF

j_call: TRBJ2-6
cdr3_length: 17
v_call: TRBV11-2
clone_size: NA
cdr3_aa: ASSRLEAGRVSGANVLT

j_call: TRBJ1-3
cdr3_length: 12
v_call: TRBV20-1
clone_size: NA
cdr3_aa: SASEQGPGNTIY

j_call: TRBJ2-7
cdr3_length: 13
v_call: TRBV6-2/TRBV6-3
clone_size: NA
cdr3_aa: ASSWDQGGSYEQY

j_call: TRBJ1-4
cdr3_length: 12
v_call: TRBV6-5
clone_size: NA
cdr3_aa: ASSRISKGEKLF

j_call: TRBJ1-3
cdr3_length: 13
v_call: TRBV7-2
clone_size: NA
cdr3_aa: ASSPSGQGGNTIY

j_call: TRBJ1-1
cdr3_length: 13
v_call: TRBV5-1
clone_size: few
cdr3_aa: ASKSQGTSGTEAF

j_call: TRBJ2-7
cdr3_length: 10
v_call: TRBV2
clone_size: few
cdr3_aa: ASGTGNYEQY

j_call: TRBJ2-6
cdr3_length: 13
v_call: TRBV5-1
clone_size: NA
cdr3_aa: ASSLDRSGANVLT

j_call: TRBJ2-7
cdr3_length: 10
v_call: TRBV28
clone_size: NA
cdr3_aa: ASSLLTGGRY